This T cell receptor (beta chain) was found in a study of post-analysis software for immune sequencing data. Study-wide context: Secondary progressive, relapsing-remitting and progressive-relapsing multiple sclerosis were among the included disease courses.

The study's findings and limits: The F measure placed samples prepared in the same batch into strongly shared clusters. There were five or six TRBV segments more frequent in patients than controls, and TRBV5-6, TRBV5-1 and TRBV20-1 were among them. Controls' normalized Chao1 diversity significantly exceeded that of multiple sclerosis patients.

Carried by the TCR beta cDNA libraries were unique molecular identifiers. It was from about 0.94 to 9.7 million T cells that 500,000 to 600,000 cDNA molecules came. MiXCR, run by TCRdb on the PCR reads, gives a single entry per CDR3 protein. The sample consists of about 570,000 distinct CDR3 sequences, approximately 31% of them appearing once. This clonotype was seen only a few times. The antigen is not known. The CDR3 sequence is 14 residues long. V was clipped by 5 bases and J by 6 bases, with 14 bases between them. The receptor was isolated from a girl under 18 with multiple sclerosis. The chain uses TRBV12-3 or TRBV12-4 and TRBJ1-5; D not certain. Sequenced sample: blood. The CDR3 coding sequence is TGTGCCAGCAGTCCTTCCATAAGTGGTCAGCCCCAGCATTTT. This gives the protein CASSPSISGQPQHF.